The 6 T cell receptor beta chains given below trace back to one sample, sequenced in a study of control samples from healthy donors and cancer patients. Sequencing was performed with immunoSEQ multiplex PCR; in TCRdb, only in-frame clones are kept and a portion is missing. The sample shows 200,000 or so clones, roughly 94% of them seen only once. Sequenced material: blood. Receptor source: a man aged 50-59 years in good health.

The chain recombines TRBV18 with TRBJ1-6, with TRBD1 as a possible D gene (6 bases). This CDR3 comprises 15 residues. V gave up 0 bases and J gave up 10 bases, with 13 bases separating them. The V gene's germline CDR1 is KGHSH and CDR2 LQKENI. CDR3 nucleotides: TGTGCCAGCTCACCACCCCGGGGGGCTGGGTCACCCCTCCACTTT. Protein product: CASSPPRGAGSPLHF.

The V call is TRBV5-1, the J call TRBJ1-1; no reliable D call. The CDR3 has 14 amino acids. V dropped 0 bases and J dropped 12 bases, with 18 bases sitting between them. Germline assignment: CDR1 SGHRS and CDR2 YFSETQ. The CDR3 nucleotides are TGCGCCAGCAGCTTGGGAGGGAATTCAGATGAGCCTTTCTTT. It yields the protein CASSLGGNSDEPFF.

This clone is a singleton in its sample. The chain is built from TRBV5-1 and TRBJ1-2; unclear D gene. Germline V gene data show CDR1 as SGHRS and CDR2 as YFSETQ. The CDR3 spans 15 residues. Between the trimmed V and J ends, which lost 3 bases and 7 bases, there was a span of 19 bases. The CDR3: CASSSGSEPLGGYTF. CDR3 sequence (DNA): TGCGCCAGCAGCTCCGGGTCAGAACCCCTGGGTGGCTACACCTTC.

In nucleotides, the CDR3 is TGCGCCAGCAGCTCATCGGGGGGGAATGGCTACACCTTC. Translated, it gives CASSSSGGNGYTF. The rearrangement joins TRBV5-1 to TRBJ1-2, with TRBD1 as a possible D gene (5 bases). Germline-derived CDR1 and CDR2 are SGHRS and YFSETQ. CDR3 length: 13 amino acids. The V end was cut by 3 bases, the J end by 6 bases, with 12 bases between.

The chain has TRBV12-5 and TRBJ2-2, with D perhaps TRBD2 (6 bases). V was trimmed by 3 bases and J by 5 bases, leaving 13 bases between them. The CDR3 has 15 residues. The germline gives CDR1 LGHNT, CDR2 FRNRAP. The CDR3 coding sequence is TGTGCTAGTGGTTTCCACTTGGGGGGAACCGGGGAGCTGTTTTTT. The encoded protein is CASGFHLGGTGELFF.

CDR3 in DNA: TGTGCCAGCAGTCAGGACAGGGGAGGAACCTACGAGCAGTACTTC. This encodes CASSQDRGGTYEQYF. V and J are TRBV27 and TRBJ2-7, with TRBD1 identical over 9 bases. The germline V gene has CDR1 MNHEY and CDR2 SMNVEV (reference sequence). The CDR3 consists of 15 residues. V shed 5 bases and J 2 bases; nucleotides not matched to a gene: 7.